A selection of T cell receptor beta chains follows, all from one sample in a study of control samples from healthy donors and cancer patients. Generated by immunoSEQ multiplex PCR, the TCRdb table keeps only in-frame clones and is missing some. This table holds about 85,000 clones, roughly 89% found once. Specimen: blood. These receptors all come from a woman aged 55-69 years in good health. CDR3s include the opening cysteine and the closing phenylalanine or tryptophan. Each record gives: clone size, V gene, J gene, D gene, CDR3 protein, CDR3 DNA. The D gene is left open where the match is weak. Expanded clones are given a class, and other clones once, few, many or no size at all.

abundance: once; v_gene: TRBV7-6; j_gene: TRBJ1-1; d_gene: TRBD1; CDR3aa: CASSFLRQGFMNTEAFF; CDR3nt: TGTGCCAGCAGCTTCCTCCGACAGGGATTCATGAACACTGAAGCTTTCTTT
abundance: -; v_gene: TRBV9; j_gene: TRBJ1-1; d_gene: -; CDR3aa: CASSPQGPPGEAFF; CDR3nt: TGTGCCAGCAGCCCACAGGGCCCCCCGGGTGAAGCTTTCTTT
abundance: -; v_gene: TRBV6-6; j_gene: TRBJ1-2; d_gene: -; CDR3aa: CASNPRGVAPYGYTF; CDR3nt: TGTGCCAGCAACCCCAGAGGCGTAGCGCCCTATGGCTACACCTTC
abundance: once; v_gene: TRBV7-9; j_gene: TRBJ1-5; d_gene: -; CDR3aa: CASSLGGTKMGPQHF; CDR3nt: TGTGCCAGCAGCTTAGGTGGGACCAAAATGGGGCCCCAGCATTTT
abundance: -; v_gene: TRBV12-5; j_gene: TRBJ2-1; d_gene: -; CDR3aa: CASGLAYTGSSYNEQFF; CDR3nt: TGTGCTAGTGGTTTGGCCTACACAGGGAGCTCCTACAATGAGCAGTTCTTC
abundance: once; v_gene: TRBV5-1; j_gene: TRBJ2-1; d_gene: -; CDR3aa: CASSLASLPGYNEQFF; CDR3nt: TGCGCCAGCAGCTTGGCTAGCCTTCCCGGATACAATGAGCAGTTCTTC
abundance: once; v_gene: TRBV6-5; j_gene: TRBJ1-6; d_gene: -; CDR3aa: CASSYSQETLPLHF; CDR3nt: TGTGCCAGCAGTTACTCTCAGGAGACCCTACCCCTCCACTTT
abundance: -; v_gene: TRBV2; j_gene: TRBJ1-1; d_gene: -; CDR3aa: CASSESQGRTSMAFF; CDR3nt: TGTGCCAGCAGTGAATCGCAGGGTCGAACGAGTATGGCTTTCTTT
abundance: -; v_gene: TRBV5-5; j_gene: TRBJ1-2; d_gene: TRBD1; CDR3aa: CASSPTGAYNYGYTF; CDR3nt: TGTGCCAGCAGCCCTACAGGGGCCTATAACTATGGCTACACCTTC
abundance: -; v_gene: TRBV9; j_gene: TRBJ2-2; d_gene: TRBD2; CDR3aa: CASSVGSVGGRRTGELFF; CDR3nt: TGTGCCAGCAGCGTAGGGTCCGTTGGCGGGAGACGAACCGGGGAGCTGTTTTTT
abundance: -; v_gene: TRBV5-1; j_gene: TRBJ2-7; d_gene: -; CDR3aa: CASSVEKRGAEQYF; CDR3nt: TGCGCCAGCAGCGTCGAAAAACGGGGCGCCGAGCAGTACTTC
abundance: -; v_gene: TRBV11-3; j_gene: TRBJ1-1; d_gene: -; CDR3aa: CASSLEGGHTEAFF; CDR3nt: TGTGCCAGCAGCTTAGAGGGGGGGCACACTGAAGCTTTCTTT
abundance: -; v_gene: TRBV18; j_gene: TRBJ2-5; d_gene: -; CDR3aa: CASSPDIQETQYF; CDR3nt: TGTGCCAGCTCACCTGACATCCAAGAGACCCAGTACTTC
abundance: -; v_gene: TRBV28; j_gene: TRBJ1-5; d_gene: TRBD1; CDR3aa: CASRSGQGLSNQPQHF; CDR3nt: TGTGCCAGCAGGTCCGGACAGGGCCTTAGCAATCAGCCCCAGCATTTT
abundance: -; v_gene: TRBV30; j_gene: TRBJ2-7; d_gene: TRBD1; CDR3aa: CAWEDRGLVQYF; CDR3nt: TGTGCCTGGGAGGACAGGGGGCTAGTTCAATACTTC
abundance: few; v_gene: TRBV3-1/TRBV3-2; j_gene: TRBJ2-3; d_gene: -; CDR3aa: CASSQDGGTDTQYF; CDR3nt: TGTGCCAGCAGCCAAGACGGCGGCACAGATACGCAGTATTTT
abundance: -; v_gene: TRBV6-6; j_gene: TRBJ2-3; d_gene: -; CDR3aa: CASSYPEGSSGDTQYF; CDR3nt: TGTGCCAGCAGTTATCCCGAGGGGAGCTCTGGGGATACGCAGTATTTT
abundance: -; v_gene: TRBV7-2; j_gene: TRBJ2-1; d_gene: TRBD2; CDR3aa: CASSLETSGGAGEQFF; CDR3nt: TGTGCCAGCAGCTTGGAGACTAGCGGGGGGGCGGGTGAGCAGTTCTTC
abundance: -; v_gene: TRBV5-1; j_gene: TRBJ2-1; d_gene: -; CDR3aa: CASSLALAEQFF; CDR3nt: TGCGCCAGCAGCTTGGCACTAGCTGAGCAGTTCTTC
abundance: -; v_gene: TRBV7-9; j_gene: TRBJ1-2; d_gene: -; CDR3aa: CASTREGFRYGYTF; CDR3nt: TGTGCCAGCACCCGAGAGGGTTTTCGCTATGGCTACACCTTC
abundance: once; v_gene: TRBV4-2; j_gene: TRBJ2-7; d_gene: TRBD2; CDR3aa: CASSQPQGLAATAYEQYF; CDR3nt: TGTGCCAGCAGCCAACCCCAGGGACTAGCGGCGACGGCCTACGAGCAGTACTTC
abundance: -; v_gene: TRBV7-2; j_gene: TRBJ2-3; d_gene: TRBD2; CDR3aa: CASSLAAGGGTDTQYF; CDR3nt: TGTGCCAGCAGCTTAGCAGCGGGAGGGGGTACAGATACGCAGTATTTT
abundance: -; v_gene: TRBV5-6; j_gene: TRBJ1-1; d_gene: -; CDR3aa: CASSQPRAFF; CDR3nt: TGTGCCAGCAGTCAACCCCGAGCTTTCTTT
abundance: -; v_gene: TRBV5-1; j_gene: TRBJ2-3; d_gene: TRBD2; CDR3aa: CASSLMASGRTAQDTQYF; CDR3nt: TGCGCCAGCAGCTTGATGGCTAGCGGGAGGACGGCCCAAGATACGCAGTATTTT
abundance: -; v_gene: TRBV2; j_gene: TRBJ2-2; d_gene: TRBD1; CDR3aa: CASSVQGTPNTGELFF; CDR3nt: TGTGCCAGCAGTGTACAGGGGACGCCTAACACCGGGGAGCTGTTTTTT
abundance: -; v_gene: TRBV6-6; j_gene: TRBJ1-1; d_gene: -; CDR3aa: CASSLDGLEVAEAFF; CDR3nt: TGTGCCAGCAGTTTGGACGGATTGGAGGTCGCTGAAGCTTTCTTT
abundance: few; v_gene: TRBV27; j_gene: TRBJ1-6; d_gene: -; CDR3aa: CASSLSSGPLHF; CDR3nt: TGTGCCAGCAGTCTAAGTTCTGGGCCCCTCCACTTT
abundance: -; v_gene: TRBV10-1; j_gene: TRBJ2-7; d_gene: TRBD2; CDR3aa: CASSEKTSGGYEQYF; CDR3nt: TGCGCCAGCAGTGAGAAGACTAGCGGGGGCTACGAGCAGTACTTC
abundance: -; v_gene: TRBV2; j_gene: TRBJ2-7; d_gene: TRBD1; CDR3aa: CASGGTGYYEQYF; CDR3nt: TGTGCCAGCGGGGGGACAGGGTACTACGAGCAGTACTTC
abundance: -; v_gene: TRBV11-2; j_gene: TRBJ1-1; d_gene: -; CDR3aa: CASSFSSGDAFF; CDR3nt: TGTGCCAGCAGCTTCTCGTCAGGGGACGCTTTCTTT
abundance: -; v_gene: TRBV19; j_gene: TRBJ1-5; d_gene: -; CDR3aa: CASSFGGGQPQHF; CDR3nt: TGTGCCAGTAGTTTTGGGGGGGGTCAGCCCCAGCATTTT
abundance: -; v_gene: TRBV5-1; j_gene: TRBJ1-1; d_gene: -; CDR3aa: CASSLDRVSTEAFF; CDR3nt: TGCGCCAGCAGCTTGGACAGGGTGAGCACTGAAGCTTTCTTT
abundance: few; v_gene: TRBV12-5; j_gene: TRBJ1-5; d_gene: TRBD1; CDR3aa: CASALGQDQPQHF; CDR3nt: TGTGCTAGTGCTCTGGGACAGGATCAGCCCCAGCATTTT
abundance: -; v_gene: TRBV29-1; j_gene: TRBJ2-3; d_gene: -; CDR3aa: CSVEVGGTDTQYF; CDR3nt: TGCAGCGTTGAAGTTGGCGGGACAGATACGCAGTATTTT
abundance: -; v_gene: TRBV27; j_gene: TRBJ1-4; d_gene: -; CDR3aa: CASSVTTTNEKLFF; CDR3nt: TGTGCCAGCAGTGTTACTACAACTAATGAAAAACTGTTTTTT
abundance: once; v_gene: TRBV6-6; j_gene: TRBJ2-5; d_gene: -; CDR3aa: CATSVSTGRRETQYF; CDR3nt: TGTGCCACCTCCGTCTCCACAGGCCGGAGGGAGACCCAGTACTTC
abundance: -; v_gene: TRBV27; j_gene: TRBJ1-1; d_gene: -; CDR3aa: CASRSPPNTEAFF; CDR3nt: TGTGCCAGCAGGTCCCCCCCGAACACTGAAGCTTTCTTT
abundance: -; v_gene: TRBV4-1; j_gene: TRBJ2-5; d_gene: TRBD2; CDR3aa: CASSRTSGRGLQETQYF; CDR3nt: TGCGCCAGCAGCCGGACTAGCGGTAGGGGGCTCCAAGAGACCCAGTACTTC
abundance: -; v_gene: TRBV6-1; j_gene: TRBJ2-7; d_gene: -; CDR3aa: CASSESGASYEQYF; CDR3nt: TGTGCCAGCAGTGAGTCGGGGGCTAGCTACGAGCAGTACTTC
abundance: -; v_gene: TRBV2; j_gene: TRBJ2-5; d_gene: -; CDR3aa: CASSELALSSQYF; CDR3nt: TGTGCCAGCAGTGAGTTAGCACTAAGCTCTCAGTACTTC
abundance: -; v_gene: TRBV2; j_gene: TRBJ1-2; d_gene: -; CDR3aa: CASSVTNYGYTF; CDR3nt: TGTGCCAGCAGTGTTACTAACTATGGCTACACCTTC
abundance: -; v_gene: TRBV11-2; j_gene: TRBJ1-3; d_gene: -; CDR3aa: CASSSRGSGNTIYF; CDR3nt: TGTGCCAGCAGCTCTAGGGGCTCTGGAAACACCATATATTTT
abundance: -; v_gene: TRBV15; j_gene: TRBJ1-6; d_gene: -; CDR3aa: CATSRDPGNSPLHF; CDR3nt: TGTGCCACCAGCAGAGATCCAGGGAATTCACCCCTCCACTTT
abundance: -; v_gene: TRBV5-8; j_gene: TRBJ1-1; d_gene: -; CDR3aa: CASSFRSSEAFF; CDR3nt: TGTGCCAGCAGCTTCAGATCCTCTGAAGCTTTCTTT
abundance: -; v_gene: TRBV11-2; j_gene: TRBJ2-5; d_gene: -; CDR3aa: CASSLVPRGGETQYF; CDR3nt: TGTGCCAGCAGCTTAGTCCCCAGGGGAGGAGAGACCCAGTACTTC
abundance: once; v_gene: TRBV28; j_gene: TRBJ2-7; d_gene: TRBD2; CDR3aa: CASSLGGTRSDEQYF; CDR3nt: TGTGCCAGCAGTTTAGGGGGGACTAGGTCTGACGAGCAGTACTTC
abundance: once; v_gene: TRBV5-1; j_gene: TRBJ1-2; d_gene: -; CDR3aa: CASSLFQGSNYGYTF; CDR3nt: TGCGCCAGCAGCTTGTTTCAGGGATCTAACTATGGCTACACCTTC
abundance: -; v_gene: TRBV7-9; j_gene: TRBJ2-3; d_gene: -; CDR3aa: CASTSQGGGARPDTQYF; CDR3nt: TGTGCCAGCACTTCCCAAGGAGGGGGCGCCCGGCCAGATACGCAGTATTTT
abundance: few; v_gene: TRBV7-9; j_gene: TRBJ1-1; d_gene: TRBD1; CDR3aa: CASSLPRDRPNTGAFF; CDR3nt: TGTGCCAGCAGCCTACCCCGGGACAGGCCTAACACTGGAGCTTTCTTT
abundance: -; v_gene: TRBV30; j_gene: TRBJ2-2; d_gene: TRBD1; CDR3aa: CAWSIQGDATGELFF; CDR3nt: TGTGCCTGGAGTATCCAGGGGGACGCGACCGGGGAGCTGTTTTTT
abundance: -; v_gene: TRBV6-1; j_gene: TRBJ1-1; d_gene: TRBD1; CDR3aa: CASSENRGNTEAFF; CDR3nt: TGTGCCAGCAGTGAAAACAGGGGGAACACTGAAGCTTTCTTT
abundance: -; v_gene: TRBV5-6; j_gene: TRBJ1-4; d_gene: TRBD1; CDR3aa: CASSTGQGGANEKLFF; CDR3nt: TGTGCCAGCAGCACGGGACAGGGGGGAGCTAATGAAAAACTGTTTTTT
abundance: -; v_gene: TRBV9; j_gene: TRBJ2-1; d_gene: TRBD2; CDR3aa: CASSPTSGGYNEQFF; CDR3nt: TGTGCCAGCAGCCCGACTAGCGGGGGTTACAATGAGCAGTTCTTC
abundance: -; v_gene: TRBV5-1; j_gene: TRBJ2-1; d_gene: -; CDR3aa: CASSLGQLYNEQFF; CDR3nt: TGCGCCAGCAGCTTGGGTCAGCTTTACAATGAGCAGTTCTTC
abundance: -; v_gene: TRBV6-5; j_gene: TRBJ1-1; d_gene: TRBD1; CDR3aa: CASSRQWDRNTEAFF; CDR3nt: TGTGCCAGCAGTAGGCAGTGGGACAGGAACACTGAAGCTTTCTTT
abundance: -; v_gene: TRBV29-1; j_gene: TRBJ2-7; d_gene: TRBD1; CDR3aa: CSVKGTGGPDEQYF; CDR3nt: TGCAGCGTGAAGGGGACAGGAGGCCCCGACGAGCAGTACTTC
abundance: few; v_gene: TRBV7-8; j_gene: TRBJ1-5; d_gene: -; CDR3aa: CASSLAFSGVGGQPQHF; CDR3nt: TGTGCCAGCAGCTTAGCGTTTTCAGGGGTCGGGGGACAGCCCCAGCATTTT
abundance: once; v_gene: TRBV5-1; j_gene: TRBJ2-7; d_gene: TRBD2; CDR3aa: CASSLEGRVAGEQYF; CDR3nt: TGCGCCAGCAGCTTGGAGGGCAGGGTAGCGGGGGAGCAGTACTTC
abundance: -; v_gene: TRBV18; j_gene: TRBJ2-1; d_gene: -; CDR3aa: CASSPQGPTGSSYNEQFF; CDR3nt: TGTGCCAGCTCACCACAGGGACCTACCGGGAGCTCCTACAATGAGCAGTTCTTC